This record looks at one TCR beta chain sequence and its context. Its antigen is still unknown. The germline gives CDR1 MNHEY, CDR2 SVGEGT. The CDR3 is 20 residues long. The V segment lost 2 bases and the J segment 2 bases; nucleotides outside the gene matches: 15. Used for diagnoses were clinical symptoms, serum thyroxine and TRAb, thyroid ultrasound and orbital computed tomography. Cells are PBMCs isolated from roughly 10 ml of fresh blood. TCR beta CDR3 sequences were amplified from RNA transcripts. An initial round of RT-PCR targeting the TCR CDR3 relied on the HTBI primer set. TCRdb re-called the multiplex PCR reads with MiXCR, one entry per CDR3 protein. The sample lists 500,000 to 800,000 distinct CDR3 sequences, roughly 15% seen once, with 9.5% to 15% in the top ten. These data belong to a study of T cells in Graves' hyperthyroidism and ophthalmopathy. Study at large: Prior to any treatment, at the point of initial diagnosis, peripheral blood was collected.

Study-level results: Model output signaled ophthalmopathy a median around 5.9 months ahead of onset.

This TCR derives from a woman aged 50 to 60 with Graves' ophthalmopathy. Source material: blood. This chain connects TRBV6-2 or TRBV6-3 to TRBJ2-2; 9 bases match TRBD1. CDR3 region: CASSYLSYRGQGRNTGELFF. The CDR3 region has the DNA TGTGCCAGCAGTTACCTTAGCTACCGCGGACAGGGGAGAAACACCGGGGAGCTGTTTTTT.